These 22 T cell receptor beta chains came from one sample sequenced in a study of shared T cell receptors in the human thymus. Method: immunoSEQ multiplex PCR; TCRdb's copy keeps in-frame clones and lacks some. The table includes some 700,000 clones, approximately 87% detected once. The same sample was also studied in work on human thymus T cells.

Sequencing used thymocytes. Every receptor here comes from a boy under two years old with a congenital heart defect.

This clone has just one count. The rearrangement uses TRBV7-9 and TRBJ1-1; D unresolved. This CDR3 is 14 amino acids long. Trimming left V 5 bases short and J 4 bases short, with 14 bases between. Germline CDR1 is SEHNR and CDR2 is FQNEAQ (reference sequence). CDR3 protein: CASSHSLLVTEAFF. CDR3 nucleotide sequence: TGTGCCAGCAGCCACTCCCTACTTGTCACTGAAGCTTTCTTT.

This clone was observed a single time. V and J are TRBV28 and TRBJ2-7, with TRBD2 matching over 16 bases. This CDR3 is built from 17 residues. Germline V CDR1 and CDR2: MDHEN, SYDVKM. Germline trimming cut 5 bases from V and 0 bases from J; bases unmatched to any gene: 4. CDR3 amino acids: CASSKGTSGRASYEQYF. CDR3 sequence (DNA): TGTGCCAGCAGTAAAGGGACTAGCGGGAGGGCCTCCTACGAGCAGTACTTC. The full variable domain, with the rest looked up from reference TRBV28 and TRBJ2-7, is DVKVTQSSRYLVKRTGEKVFLECVQDMDHENMFWYRQDPGLGLRLIYFSYDVKMKEKGDIPEGYSVSREKKERFSLILESASTNQTSMYLCASSKGTSGRASYEQYFGPGTRLTVT.

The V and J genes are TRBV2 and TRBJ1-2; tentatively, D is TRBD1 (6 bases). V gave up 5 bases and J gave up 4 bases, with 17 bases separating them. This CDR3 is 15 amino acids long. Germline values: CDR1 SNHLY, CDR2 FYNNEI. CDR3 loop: CASSPGPQGSYGYTF. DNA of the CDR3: TGTGCCAGCAGTCCGGGCCCGCAGGGGTCCTATGGCTACACCTTC.

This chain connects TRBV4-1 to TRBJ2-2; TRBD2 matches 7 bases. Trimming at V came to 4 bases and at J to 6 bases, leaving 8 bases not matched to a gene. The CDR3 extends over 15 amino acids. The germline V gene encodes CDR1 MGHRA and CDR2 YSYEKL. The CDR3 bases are TGCGCCAGCAGCCCTCCCGGGACTATCCCCGGGGAGCTGTTTTTT. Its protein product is CASSPPGTIPGELFF.

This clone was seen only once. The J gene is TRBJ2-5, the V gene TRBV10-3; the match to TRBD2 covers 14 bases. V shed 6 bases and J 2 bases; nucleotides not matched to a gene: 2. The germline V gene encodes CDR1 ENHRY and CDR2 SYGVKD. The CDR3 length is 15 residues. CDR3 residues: CAIRRLAGGQETQYF. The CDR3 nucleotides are TGTGCCATCAGGCGACTAGCGGGAGGGCAAGAGACCCAGTACTTC.

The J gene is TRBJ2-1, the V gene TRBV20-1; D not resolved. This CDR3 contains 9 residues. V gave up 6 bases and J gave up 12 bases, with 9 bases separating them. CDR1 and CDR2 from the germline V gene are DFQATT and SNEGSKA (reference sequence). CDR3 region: CSARPGQFF. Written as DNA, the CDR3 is TGCAGTGCCCGGCCAGGGCAGTTCTTC.

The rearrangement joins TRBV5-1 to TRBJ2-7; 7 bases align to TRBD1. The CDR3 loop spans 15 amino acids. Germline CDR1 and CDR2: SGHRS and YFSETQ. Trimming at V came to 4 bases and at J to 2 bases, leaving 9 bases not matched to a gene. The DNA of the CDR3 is TGCGCCAGCAGCAAAAGGGACAGCCGGGCCTACGAGCAGTACTTC. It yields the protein CASSKRDSRAYEQYF.

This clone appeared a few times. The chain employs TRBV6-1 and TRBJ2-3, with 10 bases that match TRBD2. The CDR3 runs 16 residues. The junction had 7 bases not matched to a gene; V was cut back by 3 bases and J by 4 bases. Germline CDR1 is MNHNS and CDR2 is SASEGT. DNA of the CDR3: TGTGCCAGCAGTGACCCCCTAGCGGGAGTCGCAGATACGCAGTATTTT. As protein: CASSDPLAGVADTQYF.

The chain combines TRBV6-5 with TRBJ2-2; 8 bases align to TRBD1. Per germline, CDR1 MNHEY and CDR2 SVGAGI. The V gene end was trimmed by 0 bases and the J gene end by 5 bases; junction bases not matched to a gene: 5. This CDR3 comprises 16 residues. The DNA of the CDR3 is TGTGCCAGCAGTTACTCGAGCCGACAGGGGACCGGGGAGCTGTTTTTT. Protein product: CASSYSSRQGTGELFF.

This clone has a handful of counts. CDR3 in amino acids: CASRTGVTGNTIYF. The DNA of the CDR3 is TGCGCCAGCAGGACAGGGGTTACTGGAAACACCATATATTTT. The chain is built from TRBV10-2 and TRBJ1-3; 8 bases fit TRBD1. The CDR3 consists of 14 residues. J lost 2 bases, V lost 6 bases, and 3 bases had no gene match. Germline loops: CDR1 WSHSY, CDR2 SAAADI.

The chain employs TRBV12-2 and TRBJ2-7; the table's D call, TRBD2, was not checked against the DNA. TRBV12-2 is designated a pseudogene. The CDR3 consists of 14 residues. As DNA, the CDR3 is TGTGCAAGTCGCCCGGGACTAAGTGGTCCCGAGCAGTACTTC. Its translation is CASRPGLSGPEQYF.

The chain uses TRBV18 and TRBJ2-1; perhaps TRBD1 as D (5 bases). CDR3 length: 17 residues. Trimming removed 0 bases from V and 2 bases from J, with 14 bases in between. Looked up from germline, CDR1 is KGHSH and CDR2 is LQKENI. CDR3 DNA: TGTGCCAGCTCACCACCGGGGCAGTTTTCCGCCTACAATGAGCAGTTCTTC. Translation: CASSPPGQFSAYNEQFF.

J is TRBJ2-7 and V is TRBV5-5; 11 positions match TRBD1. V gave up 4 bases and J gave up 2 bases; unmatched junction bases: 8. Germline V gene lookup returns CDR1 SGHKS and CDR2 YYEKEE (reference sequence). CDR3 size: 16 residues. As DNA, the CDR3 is TGTGCCAGCAGCGGGGGGGGACAGGGGGGCCCCTACGAGCAGTACTTC. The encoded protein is CASSGGGQGGPYEQYF.

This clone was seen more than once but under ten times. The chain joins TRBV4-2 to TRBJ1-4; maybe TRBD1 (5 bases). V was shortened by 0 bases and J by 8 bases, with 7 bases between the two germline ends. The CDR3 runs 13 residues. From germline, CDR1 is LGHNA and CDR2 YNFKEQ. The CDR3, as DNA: TGTGCCAGCAGCCAAGATCAGGGAGAAAAACTGTTTTTT. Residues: CASSQDQGEKLFF.

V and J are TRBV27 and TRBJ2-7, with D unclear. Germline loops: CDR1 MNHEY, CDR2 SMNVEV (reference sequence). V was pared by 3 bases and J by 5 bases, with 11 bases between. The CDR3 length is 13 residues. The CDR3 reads CASSFYPSDEQYF. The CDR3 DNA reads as TGTGCCAGCAGTTTTTACCCGAGCGACGAGCAGTACTTC.

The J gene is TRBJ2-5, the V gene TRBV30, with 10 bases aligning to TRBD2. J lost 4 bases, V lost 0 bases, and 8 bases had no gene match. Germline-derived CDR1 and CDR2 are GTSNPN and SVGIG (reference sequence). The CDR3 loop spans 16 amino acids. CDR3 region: CAWSVKAGGPRETQYF. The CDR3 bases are TGTGCCTGGAGTGTCAAAGCGGGAGGGCCTCGAGAGACCCAGTACTTC.

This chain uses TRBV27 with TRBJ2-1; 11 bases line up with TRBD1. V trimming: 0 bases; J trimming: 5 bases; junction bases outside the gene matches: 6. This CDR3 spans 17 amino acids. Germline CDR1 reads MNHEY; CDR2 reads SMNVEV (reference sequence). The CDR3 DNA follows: TGTGCCAGCAGTTTATCGAAGGGACAGGGGGTTGACAATGAGCAGTTCTTC. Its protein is CASSLSKGQGVDNEQFF.

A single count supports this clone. The CDR3: CASIFRTGPVNEQFF. The CDR3 nucleotides read TGTGCCAGCATCTTCAGGACAGGTCCCGTCAATGAGCAGTTCTTC. The chain is built from TRBV27 and TRBJ2-1; 7 nucleotides align to TRBD1. After removal of 7 bases from V and 6 bases from J, the junction contained 12 bases not matched to a gene. Germline V lookup: CDR1 MNHEY, CDR2 SMNVEV (reference sequence). The CDR3 contains 15 residues.

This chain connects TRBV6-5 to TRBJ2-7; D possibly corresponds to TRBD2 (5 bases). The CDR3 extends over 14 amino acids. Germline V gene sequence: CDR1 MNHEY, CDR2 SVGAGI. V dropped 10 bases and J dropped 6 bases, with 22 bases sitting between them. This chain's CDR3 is CATRRVPYPSEQYF. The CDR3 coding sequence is TGTGCCACTCGGCGGGTCCCTTACCCCTCCGAGCAGTACTTC.

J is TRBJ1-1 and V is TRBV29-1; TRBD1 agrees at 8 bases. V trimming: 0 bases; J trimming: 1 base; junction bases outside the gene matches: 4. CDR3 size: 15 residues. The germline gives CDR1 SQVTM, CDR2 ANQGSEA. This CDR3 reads CSVEDPGQGNTEAFF. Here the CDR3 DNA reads TGCAGCGTTGAAGATCCAGGACAGGGGAACACTGAAGCTTTCTTT.

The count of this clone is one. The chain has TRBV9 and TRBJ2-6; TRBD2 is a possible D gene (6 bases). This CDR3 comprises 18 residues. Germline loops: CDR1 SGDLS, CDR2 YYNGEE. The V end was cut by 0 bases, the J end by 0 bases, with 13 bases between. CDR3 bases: TGTGCCAGCAGCGTAGCGGGGACTTCTAGCTCTGGGGCCAACGTCCTGACTTTC. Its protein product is CASSVAGTSSSGANVLTF.

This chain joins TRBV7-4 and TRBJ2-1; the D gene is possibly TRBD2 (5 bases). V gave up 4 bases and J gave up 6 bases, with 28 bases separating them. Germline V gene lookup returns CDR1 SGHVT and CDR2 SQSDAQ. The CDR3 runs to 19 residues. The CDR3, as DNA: TGTGCCAGCAGCTCCCCGAGTAGCGATGCGCTACGTAAAGGCAATGAGCAGTTCTTC. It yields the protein CASSSPSSDALRKGNEQFF.